The present T cell receptor beta chain was sequenced within a study of shared clonotypes between healthy human individuals. Whole-study findings and limits: Shared clonotypes: about 5.3% naive CD4, approximately 3.4% naive CD8, 2.3% memory CD4, over 0.3% memory CD8.

Trimming at V came to 2 bases and at J to 6 bases, leaving 13 bases not matched to a gene. This CDR3 comprises 16 residues. Germline V gene data show CDR1 as SGHRS and CDR2 as YFSETQ. Deep-level assay runs were performed. Genomic DNA from each subset was divided evenly over several immunoSEQ plates. Assay: immunoSEQ multiplex PCR; the TCRdb copy retains only in-frame clones and omits some. The sample records about a million clones, 70% to 85% being singletons. This clone has a handful of counts. Its antigen is currently unknown. The donors, all of them Caucasian adults, lived in Nashville, Tennessee. The chain joins TRBV5-1 to TRBJ2-7; 8 positions match TRBD1. Sequenced material: memory CD4+ T cells from PBMCs. Specified subset: CD45RA-negative fraction. The receptor was isolated from a young man in good health. Some clones in this sample may be carry-over from other donors' samples. CDR3 sequence reads: CASSFNRGMGNGEQYF. The CDR3 bases are TGCGCCAGCAGCTTCAACAGGGGGATGGGTAATGGCGAGCAGTACTTC. The complete variable domain, with remaining parts taken from reference TRBV5-1 and TRBJ2-7, reads KAGVTQTPRYLIKTRGQQVTLSCSPISGHRSVSWYQQTPGQGLQFLFEYFSETQRNKGNFPGRFSGRQFSNSRSEMNVSTLELGDSALYLCASSFNRGMGNGEQYFGPGTRLTVT.